This TCR beta chain is from a study of identical twins. Study-wide results and limits: Modelling approaches yielded underestimates of out-of-frame TCR alpha sharing between monozygotic twins.

The CDR3 is made up of 14 amino acids. V was clipped by 3 bases and J by 1 base, with 7 bases between them. MiXCR, applied by TCRdb to the 5' RACE reads, yields one record per CDR3 protein. The sample consists of roughly 700,000 distinct CDR3 sequences, roughly 8% of them appearing once. This clonotype was counted between two and nine times. Its antigen is not known. These same data were also listed under a study on yellow fever vaccine responses in identical twins. That paper notes: Reportedly, twins showed a vaccine T cell response that looked partly convergent and partly personalized.

Sequences were obtained from PBMCs. The TCR was taken from a woman under 30 in good health. This rearrangement joins TRBV12-3 or TRBV12-4 to TRBJ1-5; D uncertain. CDR3 loop: CASSFGESNQPQHF. The DNA of the CDR3 is TGTGCCAGCAGTTTTGGGGAGAGCAATCAGCCCCAGCATTTT.